This entry concerns a single T cell receptor (beta chain). Its target is not known. The table came from immunoSEQ multiplex PCR; TCRdb's copy has only in-frame clones and leaves some out. The table has roughly 330,000 clones, roughly 90% seen once; the top ten hold 1.2%. The sample belongs to a study of cytomegalovirus exposure and HLA in healthy donors. Study-wide findings and caveats: Investigators reported 150 to 200 TCR beta chains as tied to cytomegalovirus.

The donors were in the approximately 120-subject validation cohort, distinct from the 666-subject first cohort. The CDR3 contains 15 residues. V was clipped by 7 bases and J by 8 bases; unmatched bases: 11. The V gene's germline CDR1 is MNHEY and CDR2 SVGAGI. Sequencing was carried out using PBMCs. This chain connects TRBV6-5 to TRBJ1-2, with 12 bases fitting TRBD1. The sequence came from a woman under 40 in good health and CMV-seropositive. The CDR3 loop is CASTSPGQGADGYTF. The CDR3 nucleotides read TGTGCCAGCACCTCTCCGGGACAGGGGGCGGACGGCTACACCTTC.